The rows below give T cell receptor beta chains drawn from one sample of a study of blood T cell repertoires in COVID-19. The data were produced by immunoSEQ multiplex PCR, yet TCRdb's version contains in-frame clones alone and is incomplete. The sample has roughly 180,000 clones; roughly 81% are singletons. The sample taken for sequencing was peripheral blood. The receptors shown here come from a woman aged 80 or older with COVID-19, enrolled during active disease. Both conserved end residues are part of each CDR3. The D gene is left open where the match is weak. Clone size is shown for a subset of rows, as once, few, many or a class of expanded clone.

V gene: TRBV19; clone size: NA; D gene: NA; J gene: TRBJ2-7; CDR3 DNA: TGTGCCAGTAGTATAGGGAGGGAACCCCACGAGCAGTACTTC; CDR3 protein: CASSIGREPHEQYF
V gene: TRBV30; clone size: NA; D gene: TRBD1; J gene: TRBJ2-1; CDR3 DNA: TGTGCCTGGAGTGTTGTACCGGGACAGTGGTCCCTCAATGAGCAGTTCTTC; CDR3 protein: CAWSVVPGQWSLNEQFF
V gene: TRBV18; clone size: many; D gene: NA; J gene: TRBJ1-5; CDR3 DNA: TGTGCCAGCTCACCACTCCGCCGGCAGCCCCAGCATTTT; CDR3 protein: CASSPLRRQPQHF
V gene: TRBV6-2/TRBV6-3; clone size: NA; D gene: NA; J gene: TRBJ2-7; CDR3 DNA: TGTGCCAGCAGTTGGGGCGGCCTTGGGGTCGAGCAGTACTTC; CDR3 protein: CASSWGGLGVEQYF
V gene: TRBV4-3; clone size: NA; D gene: NA; J gene: TRBJ1-5; CDR3 DNA: TGCGCCAGCAGCCAAGATCTCGACAGTTATCAGCCCCAGCATTTT; CDR3 protein: CASSQDLDSYQPQHF
V gene: TRBV3-1/TRBV3-2; clone size: NA; D gene: TRBD2; J gene: TRBJ2-2; CDR3 DNA: TGTGCCAGCAGCCCATCACCGGGACTAGCTTCCGGGGAGCTGTTTTTT; CDR3 protein: CASSPSPGLASGELFF
V gene: TRBV3-1/TRBV3-2; clone size: NA; D gene: NA; J gene: TRBJ2-2; CDR3 DNA: TGTGCCAGCTCCCCGGGACTTTACACCGGGGAGCTGTTTTTT; CDR3 protein: CASSPGLYTGELFF
V gene: TRBV30; clone size: NA; D gene: NA; J gene: TRBJ1-3; CDR3 DNA: TGTGCCTTGGAGGGAAGGCACACCATATATTTT; CDR3 protein: CALEGRHTIYF
V gene: TRBV27; clone size: few; D gene: TRBD1; J gene: TRBJ2-7; CDR3 DNA: TGTGCCAGCAGTGTAAACAGGGGTTGGTCCTACGAGCAGTACTTC; CDR3 protein: CASSVNRGWSYEQYF
V gene: TRBV25-1; clone size: NA; D gene: TRBD1; J gene: TRBJ1-2; CDR3 DNA: TGTGCCAGCAGGGGAACAGGGGGCACAGCCTACACCTTC; CDR3 protein: CASRGTGGTAYTF
V gene: TRBV6-5; clone size: NA; D gene: NA; J gene: TRBJ1-5; CDR3 DNA: TGTGCCAGCAGTTACTCGGGTGGAGGTCAGCCCCAGCATTTT; CDR3 protein: CASSYSGGGQPQHF
V gene: TRBV19; clone size: once; D gene: NA; J gene: TRBJ1-4; CDR3 DNA: TGTGCCAGTAGTATAGCCCCGGCGGGTAATGAAAAACTGTTTTTT; CDR3 protein: CASSIAPAGNEKLFF
V gene: TRBV6-2/TRBV6-3; clone size: NA; D gene: NA; J gene: TRBJ1-5; CDR3 DNA: TGTGCCAGCAGTCTCCCGGGGGGCAATCAGCCCCAGCATTTT; CDR3 protein: CASSLPGGNQPQHF
V gene: TRBV5-1; clone size: NA; D gene: TRBD1; J gene: TRBJ2-3; CDR3 DNA: TGCGCCAGCAGCCCCGGGACAGGGGCAGGAGATACGCAGTATTTT; CDR3 protein: CASSPGTGAGDTQYF
V gene: TRBV30; clone size: NA; D gene: TRBD2; J gene: TRBJ2-7; CDR3 DNA: TGTGCCTGGAGTGTATCGGCCGGTAAAGCGGGGGGTCTGGAGCAGTACTTC; CDR3 protein: CAWSVSAGKAGGLEQYF
V gene: TRBV4-2; clone size: few; D gene: TRBD1; J gene: TRBJ1-2; CDR3 DNA: TGTGCCAGCAGCCAAGGGGGACAGGGGGCGAAGATGGGCTACACCTTC; CDR3 protein: CASSQGGQGAKMGYTF
V gene: TRBV28; clone size: NA; D gene: NA; J gene: TRBJ2-7; CDR3 DNA: TGTGCCAGCAGTTTCGGTATCTACGGGCAGTACTTC; CDR3 protein: CASSFGIYGQYF
V gene: TRBV6-1; clone size: once; D gene: TRBD2; J gene: TRBJ2-3; CDR3 DNA: TGTGCCAGCAGTGAAGAATTAGCGGGGGGGTGGTCGGATACGCAGTATTTT; CDR3 protein: CASSEELAGGWSDTQYF
V gene: TRBV5-1; clone size: NA; D gene: NA; J gene: TRBJ2-5; CDR3 DNA: TGCGCCAGCAGACAAGACTGGTTACAAGAGACCCAGTACTTC; CDR3 protein: CASRQDWLQETQYF
V gene: TRBV7-3; clone size: NA; D gene: TRBD2; J gene: TRBJ2-3; CDR3 DNA: TGTGCCAGCAGCTTACACCCGACTAGCGGGAGGTTAGATACGCAGTATTTT; CDR3 protein: CASSLHPTSGRLDTQYF
V gene: TRBV28; clone size: few; D gene: NA; J gene: TRBJ1-5; CDR3 DNA: TGTGCCAGCGATGGCGGGCGGCTTAATCAGCCCCAGCATTTT; CDR3 protein: CASDGGRLNQPQHF
V gene: TRBV5-1; clone size: NA; D gene: NA; J gene: TRBJ1-2; CDR3 DNA: TGCGCCAGCAGCCTTGGTTACGGCTATGGCTACACCTTC; CDR3 protein: CASSLGYGYGYTF
V gene: TRBV5-1; clone size: NA; D gene: NA; J gene: TRBJ1-2; CDR3 DNA: TGCGCCAGCAGCTTGGAAGGCGGGAACTATGGCTACACCTTC; CDR3 protein: CASSLEGGNYGYTF
V gene: TRBV5-1; clone size: NA; D gene: NA; J gene: TRBJ1-1; CDR3 DNA: TGCGCCAGCAGCTTGGGGCCAGGGCTGAACACTGAAGCTTTCTTT; CDR3 protein: CASSLGPGLNTEAFF
V gene: TRBV19; clone size: NA; D gene: TRBD2; J gene: TRBJ2-3; CDR3 DNA: TGTGCCAGTAGTTTCGGATCGACTAGCGGGAGCACAGATACGCAGTATTTT; CDR3 protein: CASSFGSTSGSTDTQYF
V gene: TRBV5-4; clone size: NA; D gene: NA; J gene: TRBJ2-3; CDR3 DNA: TGTGCCAGCAGCTCCTTGACTTGGGCAGATACGCAGTATTTT; CDR3 protein: CASSSLTWADTQYF
V gene: TRBV12-3/TRBV12-4; clone size: NA; D gene: NA; J gene: TRBJ1-1; CDR3 DNA: TGTGCCAGCAGTTTCTCGAGGGCCGAAGCTTTCTTT; CDR3 protein: CASSFSRAEAFF
V gene: TRBV5-8; clone size: NA; D gene: NA; J gene: TRBJ1-2; CDR3 DNA: TGTGCCAGCAGCTTCAGGGTTTACGGCTACACCTTC; CDR3 protein: CASSFRVYGYTF
V gene: TRBV2; clone size: NA; D gene: NA; J gene: TRBJ1-1; CDR3 DNA: TGTGCCAGCAGTGAATCGAGAGGGTTGAACACTGAAGCTTTCTTT; CDR3 protein: CASSESRGLNTEAFF
V gene: TRBV5-1; clone size: NA; D gene: NA; J gene: TRBJ2-3; CDR3 DNA: TGCGCCAGCAGCTTGAACCCCGGGAGAACGGATACGCAGTATTTT; CDR3 protein: CASSLNPGRTDTQYF
V gene: TRBV5-1; clone size: NA; D gene: TRBD1; J gene: TRBJ1-4; CDR3 DNA: TGCGCCAGCAGCCCCTACCCGGACAGGGGACCGGGGGAAAAACTGTTTTTT; CDR3 protein: CASSPYPDRGPGEKLFF
V gene: TRBV6-5; clone size: NA; D gene: NA; J gene: TRBJ2-7; CDR3 DNA: TGTGCCAGCGGGGGGGCTGGGGAGCAGTACTTC; CDR3 protein: CASGGAGEQYF
V gene: TRBV5-1; clone size: NA; D gene: TRBD2; J gene: TRBJ2-5; CDR3 DNA: TGCGCCAGCAGCTTGCGGGGGGAAGAGACCCAGTACTTC; CDR3 protein: CASSLRGEETQYF
V gene: TRBV11-2; clone size: many; D gene: NA; J gene: TRBJ1-2; CDR3 DNA: TGTGCCAGCAGCCCCATTGGACGGACTGCTAACTATGGCTACACCTTC; CDR3 protein: CASSPIGRTANYGYTF
V gene: TRBV6-1; clone size: few; D gene: TRBD1; J gene: TRBJ1-2; CDR3 DNA: TGTGCCAGCAGTGACAGGGGGCCTGGCTACACCTTC; CDR3 protein: CASSDRGPGYTF
V gene: TRBV2; clone size: NA; D gene: NA; J gene: TRBJ1-1; CDR3 DNA: TGTGCCAGCACCGGAGGACAGTTGAACACTGAAGCTTTCTTT; CDR3 protein: CASTGGQLNTEAFF
V gene: TRBV11-3; clone size: NA; D gene: TRBD1; J gene: TRBJ1-3; CDR3 DNA: TGTGCCAGCAGCCAACCGACAGGGCTATCTGGAAACACCATATATTTT; CDR3 protein: CASSQPTGLSGNTIYF
V gene: TRBV29-1; clone size: NA; D gene: TRBD2; J gene: TRBJ2-1; CDR3 DNA: TGCAGCGTGACCGGACTAGCGGACTACAATGAGCAGTTCTTC; CDR3 protein: CSVTGLADYNEQFF
V gene: TRBV7-9; clone size: NA; D gene: TRBD1; J gene: TRBJ1-5; CDR3 DNA: TGTGCCAGCAGCGGACAGGGCGGCAATCAGCCCCAGCATTTT; CDR3 protein: CASSGQGGNQPQHF
V gene: TRBV18; clone size: once; D gene: NA; J gene: TRBJ1-2; CDR3 DNA: TGTGCCAGCTCACCGTCGCAGGGAGGCTATGGCTACACCTTC; CDR3 protein: CASSPSQGGYGYTF
V gene: TRBV10-3; clone size: NA; D gene: TRBD2; J gene: TRBJ2-1; CDR3 DNA: TGTGCCATCAGTACAACGACTAGCGGGAGGGCTGATGAGCAGTTCTTC; CDR3 protein: CAISTTTSGRADEQFF
V gene: TRBV19; clone size: few; D gene: TRBD1; J gene: TRBJ1-6; CDR3 DNA: TGTGCCAGTAGTACCCAGTGGACAGGCGGAGGATCACCCCTCCACTTT; CDR3 protein: CASSTQWTGGGSPLHF
V gene: TRBV5-1; clone size: NA; D gene: TRBD2; J gene: TRBJ2-5; CDR3 DNA: TGCGCCAGCAGCTTACTAGCGGGAGAAGAGACCCAGTACTTC; CDR3 protein: CASSLLAGEETQYF
V gene: TRBV10-3; clone size: NA; D gene: NA; J gene: TRBJ1-2; CDR3 DNA: TGTGCCACCGAGGATTTCACAGGGTCTAATATGGGGTACACCTTC; CDR3 protein: CATEDFTGSNMGYTF
V gene: TRBV12-3/TRBV12-4; clone size: NA; D gene: NA; J gene: TRBJ2-3; CDR3 DNA: TGTGCCAGCAGTCCGCAGGGTGTCACGCAGTATTTT; CDR3 protein: CASSPQGVTQYF
V gene: TRBV14; clone size: NA; D gene: NA; J gene: TRBJ2-3; CDR3 DNA: TGTGCCAGCAGCCTCGCGGATACGCAGTATTTT; CDR3 protein: CASSLADTQYF
V gene: TRBV5-1; clone size: once; D gene: TRBD2; J gene: TRBJ2-3; CDR3 DNA: TGCGCCAGCAGCTCGCTAGCGGGAGACAGCACAGATACGCAGTATTTT; CDR3 protein: CASSSLAGDSTDTQYF
V gene: TRBV5-1; clone size: NA; D gene: TRBD2; J gene: TRBJ2-6; CDR3 DNA: TGCGCCAGCAGCTTTCTAGCGGGAGGAACTGGGGCCAACGTCCTGACTTTC; CDR3 protein: CASSFLAGGTGANVLTF
V gene: TRBV7-7; clone size: NA; D gene: TRBD1; J gene: TRBJ2-2; CDR3 DNA: TGTGCTAGCAGCTTAACGGCGACAGGGCTATCCGGGGAGCTGTTTTTT; CDR3 protein: CASSLTATGLSGELFF
V gene: TRBV3-1/TRBV3-2; clone size: NA; D gene: TRBD1; J gene: TRBJ2-2; CDR3 DNA: TGTGCCAGCAGGCGAGGCAGGGGGCGCAGGACCGGGGAGCTGTTTTTT; CDR3 protein: CASRRGRGRRTGELFF
V gene: TRBV29-1; clone size: NA; D gene: NA; J gene: TRBJ1-5; CDR3 DNA: TGCAGCGTAGGGGGGGGCGGCAATCAGCCCCAGCATTTT; CDR3 protein: CSVGGGGNQPQHF
V gene: TRBV24-1; clone size: NA; D gene: NA; J gene: TRBJ1-1; CDR3 DNA: TGTGCCACCTTCCTCTGGAGGAACACTGAAGCTTTCTTT; CDR3 protein: CATFLWRNTEAFF
V gene: TRBV27; clone size: once; D gene: NA; J gene: TRBJ2-1; CDR3 DNA: TGTGCCAGCAGTTTCTCTCGGACTATCAACGTAAATGAGCAGTTCTTC; CDR3 protein: CASSFSRTINVNEQFF
V gene: TRBV28; clone size: NA; D gene: TRBD2; J gene: TRBJ2-2; CDR3 DNA: TGTGCCAGCAGTTTACGGGCGGGAGGACGGAACGGGGAGCTGTTTTTT; CDR3 protein: CASSLRAGGRNGELFF